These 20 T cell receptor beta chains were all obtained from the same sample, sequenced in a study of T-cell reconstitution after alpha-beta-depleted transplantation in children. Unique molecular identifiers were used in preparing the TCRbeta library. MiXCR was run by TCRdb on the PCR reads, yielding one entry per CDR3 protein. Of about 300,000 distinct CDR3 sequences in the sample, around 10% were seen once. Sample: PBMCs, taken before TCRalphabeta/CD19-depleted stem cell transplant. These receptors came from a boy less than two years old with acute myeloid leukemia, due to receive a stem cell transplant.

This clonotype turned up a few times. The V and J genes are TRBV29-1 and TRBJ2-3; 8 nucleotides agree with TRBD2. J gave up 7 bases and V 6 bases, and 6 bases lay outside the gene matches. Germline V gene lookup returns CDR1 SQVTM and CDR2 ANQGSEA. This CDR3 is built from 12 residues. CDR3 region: CSVVRGGNTQYF. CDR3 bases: TGCAGCGTCGTCCGGGGGGGGAATACGCAGTATTTT.

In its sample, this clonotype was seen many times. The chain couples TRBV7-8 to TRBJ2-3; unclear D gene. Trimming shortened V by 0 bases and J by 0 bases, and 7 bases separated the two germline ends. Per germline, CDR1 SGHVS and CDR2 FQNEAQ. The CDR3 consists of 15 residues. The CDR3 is CASSLASESTDTQYF. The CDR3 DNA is TGTGCCAGCAGCTTAGCGTCAGAGAGCACAGATACGCAGTATTTT.

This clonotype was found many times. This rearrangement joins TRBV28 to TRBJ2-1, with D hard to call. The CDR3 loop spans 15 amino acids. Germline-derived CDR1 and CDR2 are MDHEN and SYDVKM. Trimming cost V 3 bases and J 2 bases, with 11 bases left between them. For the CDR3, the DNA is TGTGCCAGCAGTTTTGGAGTCACCCCCTACAATGAGCAGTTCTTC. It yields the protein CASSFGVTPYNEQFF.

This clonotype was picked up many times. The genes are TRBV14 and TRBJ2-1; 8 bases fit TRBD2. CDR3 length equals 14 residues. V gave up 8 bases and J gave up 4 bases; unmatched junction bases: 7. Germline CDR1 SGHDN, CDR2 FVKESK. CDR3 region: CASRRGGVYNEQFF. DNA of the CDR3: TGTGCCAGCCGCCGGGGGGGTGTGTACAATGAGCAGTTCTTC. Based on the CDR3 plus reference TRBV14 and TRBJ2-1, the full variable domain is EAGVTQFPSHSVIEKGQTVTLRCDPISGHDNLYWYRRVMGKEIKFLLHFVKESKQDESGMPNNRFLAERTGGTYSTLKVQPAELEDSGVYFCASRRGGVYNEQFFGPGTRLTVL.

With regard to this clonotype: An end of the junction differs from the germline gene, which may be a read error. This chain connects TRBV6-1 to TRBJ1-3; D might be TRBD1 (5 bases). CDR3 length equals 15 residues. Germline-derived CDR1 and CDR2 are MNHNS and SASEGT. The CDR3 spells CSSGRRGAGGNTIYF. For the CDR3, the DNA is TGTTCCAGCGGTCGGCGGGGCGCTGGAGGAAACACCATATATTTT.

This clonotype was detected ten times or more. The CDR3 sequence is CASSLAGGAPYF. The CDR3 nucleotides read TGCGCCAGCAGCTTGGCCGGGGGAGCCCCCTACTTC. The chain carries TRBV5-1 and TRBJ2-5; possibly TRBD2 for D (6 bases). With 0 bases removed from V and 14 bases from J, the gap between germline ends came to 14 bases. There are 12 residues in the CDR3. Germline V gene data show CDR1 as SGHRS and CDR2 as YFSETQ.

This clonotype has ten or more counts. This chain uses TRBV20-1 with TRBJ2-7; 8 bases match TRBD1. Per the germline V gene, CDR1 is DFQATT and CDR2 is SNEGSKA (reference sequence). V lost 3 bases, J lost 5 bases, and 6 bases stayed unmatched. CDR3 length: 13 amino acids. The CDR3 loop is CSASGDRGNEQYF. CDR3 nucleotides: TGCAGTGCTAGCGGCGACAGGGGAAACGAGCAGTACTTC.

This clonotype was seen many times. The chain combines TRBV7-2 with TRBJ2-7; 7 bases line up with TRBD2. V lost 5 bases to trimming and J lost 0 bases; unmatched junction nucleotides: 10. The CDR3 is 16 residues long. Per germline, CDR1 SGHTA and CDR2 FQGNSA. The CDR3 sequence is CASSLASGFSSYEQYF. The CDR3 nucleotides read TGTGCCAGCAGCCTCGCTAGCGGTTTTAGCTCCTACGAGCAGTACTTC.

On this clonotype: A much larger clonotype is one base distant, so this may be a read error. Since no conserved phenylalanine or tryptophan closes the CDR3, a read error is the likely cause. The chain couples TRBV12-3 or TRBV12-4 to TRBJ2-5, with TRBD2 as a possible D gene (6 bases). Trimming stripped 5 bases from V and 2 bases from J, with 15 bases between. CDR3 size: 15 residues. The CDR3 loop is CASSTIPGLQETQYC. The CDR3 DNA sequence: TGTGCCAGCAGTACGATCCCGGGACTTCAAGAGACCCAGTACTGC.

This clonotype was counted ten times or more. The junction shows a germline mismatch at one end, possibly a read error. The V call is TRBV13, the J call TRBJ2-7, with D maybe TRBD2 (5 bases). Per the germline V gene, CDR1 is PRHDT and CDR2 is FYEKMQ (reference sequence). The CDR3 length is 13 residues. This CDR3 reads CASSLEDSHEQYF. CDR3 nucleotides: TGTGCCAGCAGCTTAGAGGACTCCCACGAGCAGTACTTC.

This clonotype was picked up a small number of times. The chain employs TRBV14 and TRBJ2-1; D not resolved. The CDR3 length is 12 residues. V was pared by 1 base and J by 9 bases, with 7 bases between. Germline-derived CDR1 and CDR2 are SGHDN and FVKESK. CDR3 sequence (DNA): TGTGCCAGCAGCCAAGTTCTTGGTGAGCAGTTCTTC. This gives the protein CASSQVLGEQFF.

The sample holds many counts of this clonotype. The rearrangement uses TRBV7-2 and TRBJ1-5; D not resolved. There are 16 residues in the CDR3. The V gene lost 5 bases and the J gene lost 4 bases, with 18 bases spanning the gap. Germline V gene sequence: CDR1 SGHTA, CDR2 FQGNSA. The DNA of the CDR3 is TGTGCCAGCAGCGTTAATGGGCAGGAGAGAAATCAGCCCCAGCATTTT. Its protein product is CASSVNGQERNQPQHF. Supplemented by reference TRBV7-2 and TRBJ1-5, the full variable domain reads GAGVSQSPSNKVTEKGKDVELRCDPISGHTALYWYRQSLGQGLEFLIYFQGNSAPDKSGLPSDRFSAERTGGSVSTLTIQRTQQEDSAVYLCASSVNGQERNQPQHFGDGTRLSIL.

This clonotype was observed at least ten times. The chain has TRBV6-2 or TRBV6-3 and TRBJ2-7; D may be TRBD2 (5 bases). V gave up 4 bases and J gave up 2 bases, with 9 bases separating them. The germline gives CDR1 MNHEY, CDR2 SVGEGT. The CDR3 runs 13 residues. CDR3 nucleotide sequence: TGTGCCAGCAGTTGGCCGGGGACCTACGAGCAGTACTTC. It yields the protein CASSWPGTYEQYF.

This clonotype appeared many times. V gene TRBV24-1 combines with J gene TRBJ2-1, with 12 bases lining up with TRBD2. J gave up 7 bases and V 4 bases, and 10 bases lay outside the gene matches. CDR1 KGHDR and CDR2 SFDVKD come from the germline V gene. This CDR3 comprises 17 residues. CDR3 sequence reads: CATSDSPTSGRGNEQFF. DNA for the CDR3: TGTGCCACCAGTGACTCCCCGACTAGCGGGAGAGGGAATGAGCAGTTCTTC.

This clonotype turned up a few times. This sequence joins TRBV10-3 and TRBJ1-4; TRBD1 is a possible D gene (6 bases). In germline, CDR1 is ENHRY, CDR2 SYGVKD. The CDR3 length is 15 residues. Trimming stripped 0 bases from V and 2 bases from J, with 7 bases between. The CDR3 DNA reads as TGTGCCATCAGTGAGTCGGGGGGCACTAATGAAAAACTGTTTTTT. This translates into CAISESGGTNEKLFF.

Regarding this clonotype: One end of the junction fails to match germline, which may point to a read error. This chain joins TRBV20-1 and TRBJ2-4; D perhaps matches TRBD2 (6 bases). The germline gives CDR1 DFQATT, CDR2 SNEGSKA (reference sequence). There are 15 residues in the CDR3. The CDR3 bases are TGCTGTGCTGGGACTGGTTCGTTGACCAAAAACATTCAGTACTTC. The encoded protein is CCAGTGSLTKNIQYF.

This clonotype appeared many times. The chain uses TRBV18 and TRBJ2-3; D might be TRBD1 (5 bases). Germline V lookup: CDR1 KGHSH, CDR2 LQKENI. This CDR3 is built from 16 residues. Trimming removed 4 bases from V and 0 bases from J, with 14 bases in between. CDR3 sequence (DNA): TGTGCCAGCTCACTTACAGGAGTCAATAGCACAGATACGCAGTATTTT. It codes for CASSLTGVNSTDTQYF.

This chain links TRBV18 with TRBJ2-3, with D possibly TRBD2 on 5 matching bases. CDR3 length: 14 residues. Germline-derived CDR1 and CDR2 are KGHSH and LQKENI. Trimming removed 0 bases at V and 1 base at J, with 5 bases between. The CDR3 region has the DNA TGTGCCAGCTCACCACCGAGGGGCACAGATACGCAGTATTTT. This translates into CASSPPRGTDTQYF.

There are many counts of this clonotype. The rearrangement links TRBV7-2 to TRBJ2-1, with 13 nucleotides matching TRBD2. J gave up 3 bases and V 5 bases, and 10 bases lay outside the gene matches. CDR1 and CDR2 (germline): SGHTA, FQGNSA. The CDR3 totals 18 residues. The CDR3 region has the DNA TGTGCCAGCAGCCAAACTCGGACTAGCGGGAGCGGCTACAATGAGCAGTTCTTC. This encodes CASSQTRTSGSGYNEQFF.

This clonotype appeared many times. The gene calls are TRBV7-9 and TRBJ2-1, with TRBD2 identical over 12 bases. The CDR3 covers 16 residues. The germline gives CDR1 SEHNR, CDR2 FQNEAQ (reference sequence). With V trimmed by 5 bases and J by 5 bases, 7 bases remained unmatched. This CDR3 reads CASSPPGLAGNNEQFF. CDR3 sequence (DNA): TGTGCCAGCAGCCCCCCTGGACTAGCGGGGAACAATGAGCAGTTCTTC.